This TCR beta chain is from a study of T-cell reconstitution after alpha-beta-depleted transplantation in children (dated by TCRdb to 2015 to 2016). About the study as a whole: The study quantitatively tracked T-cell immune reconstitution after TCRalphabeta/CD19-depleted allogeneic hematopoietic cell transplantation in children using TCR repertoire profiling. Findings and caveats that apply to the study as a whole: In some patients, the high TCRbeta diversity seen at day 60 was put down to recipient T cells and intrathymic progenitors that had survived conditioning. About two months after transplant, the apparently early recovery of alphabetaT-cell counts reportedly depended on just several hundred clones that had expanded rapidly and came from non-depleted graft cells. Hyperexpanded clone frequencies declined over subsequent months; after one year, T-cell counts and TCRbeta diversity were mostly attributed to newly produced T cells.

Comments on this clonotype: The target of this receptor is not known. Within one base of it there is no much larger clone, and no base qualities were kept.

The sample's treatment or condition label, decoded: allogeneic hematopoietic cell transplantation with graft depleted of TCRalphabeta T cells and CD19 B cells. The children who served as transplant recipients had been given grafts of TCRalphabeta/CD19-depleted allogeneic hematopoietic cells. Libraries were made using PCR. These reads were obtained on an Illumina HiSeq 2500. To normalize quantification of the TCRbeta repertoire, the TCR libraries were built with molecular barcoding that relied on unique molecular identifiers. TCRdb cleaned the public reads at Q25 with fastp, built clones with MiXCR and kept in-frame beta chains. Rows with one shared CDR3 protein collapse into an entry with the most common genes and DNA. This sample holds around 600,000 distinct CDR3 sequences; about 23% were observed only once. The top ten clones comprise approximately 14% of the sample. Per the germline V gene, MRHNA is the CDR1 and SNTAGT is the CDR2. Inclusive of the bounding cysteine and phenylalanine, the CDR3 is 16 residues long. The only DNA kept is the CDR3, 48 bases in frame from the first base. V sheds 5 bases and J sheds 1 base, leaving 16 bases between their ends.

This material consisted of PBMCs, mostly from graft donor cells, taken 360 days after TCRalphabeta/CD19-depleted stem cell transplant. The chain is encoded by TRBV6-4 joined to TRBJ2-3, with a weak D call of TRBD2 (6 bases match). The sequence was collected from a boy under two years old who had a stem cell transplant for acute myeloid leukemia, so the T cells may come from the graft donor. The CDR3 has the sequence CASSPSGLGGTDTQYF. The nucleotide sequence is TGTGCCAGCAGTCCATCGGGACTGGGGGGCACAGATACGCAGTATTTT.